A selection of T cell receptor beta chains follows, all from one sample in a study of cytomegalovirus exposure and HLA in healthy donors. Method: immunoSEQ multiplex PCR; TCRdb's copy keeps in-frame clones and lacks some. The sample records about 79,000 clones, under 95% being singletons. The sequenced material came from PBMCs. The receptors originated from a woman in her 30s in good health and CMV-seronegative. CDR3s leave out the opening cysteine and the closing phenylalanine or tryptophan. The order of the fields is D gene, V gene, CDR3 protein. The D gene is left open where the match is weak.

-,TRBV5-4,ASSLGGPHTDTQY
TRBD1,TRBV27,ASSLRGLWNTEAF
-,TRBV5-6,ASSSTGFGYT
-,TRBV18,ASSPLDNYEQY
-,TRBV7-9,ASSPYGGLNTEAF
-,TRBV10-3,AISESARGYT
TRBD1,TRBV27,ASTGQGIGPNYGYT
TRBD2,TRBV7-2,ASSLVGWGGGHQETQY
-,TRBV28,ASSLLGGTGELF
TRBD2,TRBV6-5,ASSLVASGPYEQY
TRBD2,TRBV27,ASSSLPASGPERETQY
TRBD1,TRBV7-9,ASSLWTGRNTEAF
-,TRBV20-1,SALKEDTQY
-,TRBV7-9,ASRPRRAEGTDTQY
-,TRBV7-9,ASTGNNHEQY
-,TRBV7-8,ASSIVGLQNTGELF
-,TRBV4-1,ASSQAFGSHYEQY
-,TRBV6-6,ASRSGPRETQY
-,TRBV19,ASSSIRLTRRTDTQY
-,TRBV10-3,AIRPGNYGYT
-,TRBV18,ASSPGRVRNQPQH
-,TRBV28,ASSYKTGAYGYT
-,TRBV28,ASIPRGPYYEQY
-,TRBV30,AWSVFRGTEAF